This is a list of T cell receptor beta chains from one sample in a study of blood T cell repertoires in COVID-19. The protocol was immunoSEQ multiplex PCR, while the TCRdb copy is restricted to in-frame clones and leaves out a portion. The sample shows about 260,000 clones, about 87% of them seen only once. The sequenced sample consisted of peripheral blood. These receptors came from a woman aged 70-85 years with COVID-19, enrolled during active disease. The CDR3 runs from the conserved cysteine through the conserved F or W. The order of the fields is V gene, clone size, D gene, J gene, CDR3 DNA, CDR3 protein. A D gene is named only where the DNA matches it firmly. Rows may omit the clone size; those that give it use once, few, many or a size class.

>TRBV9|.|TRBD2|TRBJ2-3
TGTGCCAGCAGCCTGGGACTAGCGGGAGGGGGAGATACGCAGTATTTT
CASSLGLAGGGDTQYF
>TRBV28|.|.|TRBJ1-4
TGTGCCAGCAGAATGGGGAGATATGAAAAACTGTTTTTT
CASRMGRYEKLFF
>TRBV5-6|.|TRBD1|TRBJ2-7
TGTGCCAGCAGCTTGAAAGGGACAGGGTATCGCGAGCAGTACTTC
CASSLKGTGYREQYF
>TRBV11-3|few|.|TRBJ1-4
TGTGCCAGCAGCCACAGAGCGGGACGGATCAATGAAAAACTGTTTTTT
CASSHRAGRINEKLFF
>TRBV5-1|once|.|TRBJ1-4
TGCGCCAGCAGCCGGGACGGGGGTGAAAAACTGTTTTTT
CASSRDGGEKLFF
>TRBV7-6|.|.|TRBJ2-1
TGTGCCAGCAGCTTAAAGGCCAGCGGCGTCTCCTACAATGAGCAGTTCTTC
CASSLKASGVSYNEQFF
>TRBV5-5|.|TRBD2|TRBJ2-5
TGTGCCAGCAGCTTGAGCGGGAGAACGGGAGAGACCCAGTACTTC
CASSLSGRTGETQYF
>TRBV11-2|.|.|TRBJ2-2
TGTGCCAGCAGCTACGACAGGTACACCGGGGAGCTGTTTTTT
CASSYDRYTGELFF
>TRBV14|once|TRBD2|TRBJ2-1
TGTGCCAGCAGCCAGCCAACGGGGGGGCGCTCATACAATGAGCAGTTCTTC
CASSQPTGGRSYNEQFF
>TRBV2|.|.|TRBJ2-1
TGTGCCAGCAGTCTCTCCTCGGGGGAGAAGTTCTTC
CASSLSSGEKFF
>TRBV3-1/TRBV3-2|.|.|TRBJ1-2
TGTGCCAGCAGCCAAGAACTTGGCTACACCTTC
CASSQELGYTF
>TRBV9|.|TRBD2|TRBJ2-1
TGTGCCAGCAGCGCTAGCGGGAGGTTTGATGAGCAGTTCTTC
CASSASGRFDEQFF
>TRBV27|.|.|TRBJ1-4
TGTGCCAGCAGTTCTACTATTACGGGGGCTAATGAAAAACTGTTTTTT
CASSSTITGANEKLFF
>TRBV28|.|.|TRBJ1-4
TGTGCCAGCAGTTCCCCGGAACTAGCTAATGAAAAACTGTTTTTT
CASSSPELANEKLFF
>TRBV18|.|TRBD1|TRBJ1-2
TGTGCCAGCTCACCTTTCGACAGGGCGGCTGGCTACACCTTC
CASSPFDRAAGYTF
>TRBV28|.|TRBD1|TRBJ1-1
TGTGCCAGCAGTCTGGACAGGGGCACTGAAGCTTTCTTT
CASSLDRGTEAFF
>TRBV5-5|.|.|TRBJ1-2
TGTGCCAGCAGCCGTACAGGGCCCAACTATGGCTACACCTTC
CASSRTGPNYGYTF
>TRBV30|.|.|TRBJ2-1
TGTGCCTGGAGTGGGTCCGGTTTACCGGTGGATGAGCAGTTCTTC
CAWSGSGLPVDEQFF
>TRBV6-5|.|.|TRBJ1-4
TGTGCCAGCAGTTACTTTAGCGGGTCGGGCAAGGAAAAACTGTTTTTT
CASSYFSGSGKEKLFF
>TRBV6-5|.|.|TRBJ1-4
TGTGCCAGCTACACAACTAATGAAAAACTGTTTTTT
CASYTTNEKLFF
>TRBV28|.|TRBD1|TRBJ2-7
TGTGCCAGCAGTCCCGGGACAGGCTCCCCCGAGCAGTACTTC
CASSPGTGSPEQYF
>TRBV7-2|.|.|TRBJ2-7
TGTGCCAGCAGTTTCGAGGAGGGACCCTACGAGCAGTACTTC
CASSFEEGPYEQYF
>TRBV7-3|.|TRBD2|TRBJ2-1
TGTGCCAGCAGCTTAGCCCCGGGACTAGCGGGAGTCAATGAGCAGTTCTTC
CASSLAPGLAGVNEQFF
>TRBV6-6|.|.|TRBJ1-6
TGTGCCAGCAGTTACTCAGAGTCACCCCTCCACTTT
CASSYSESPLHF
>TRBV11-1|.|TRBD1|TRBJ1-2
TGTGCCAGCAGCCCCGGGACAGGAGCCTATGGCTACACCTTC
CASSPGTGAYGYTF
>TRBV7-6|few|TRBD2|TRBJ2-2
TGTGCCAGCAGCCCAACTAGCGGGAGTCTAACCGGGGAGCTGTTTTTT
CASSPTSGSLTGELFF
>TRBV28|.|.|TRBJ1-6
TGTGCCAGCAGTTTAGGCTTCCAGGGTCACTCACCCCTCCACTTT
CASSLGFQGHSPLHF
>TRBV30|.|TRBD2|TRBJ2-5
TGTGCCTGGGAAAGGGCGGGAGATCAAGATACCCAGTACTTC
CAWERAGDQDTQYF
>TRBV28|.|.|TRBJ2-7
TGTGCCAGCAGTCGACAGGACGACGAGCAGTACTTC
CASSRQDDEQYF
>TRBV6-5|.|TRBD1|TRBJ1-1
TGTGCCAGCAGTTCGACAGGGGGCAGTGAGGACACTGAAGCTTTCTTT
CASSSTGGSEDTEAFF
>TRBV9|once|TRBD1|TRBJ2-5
TGTGCCAGCAGCGTAGGGGGACAGCTGGCAGAGACCCAGTACTTC
CASSVGGQLAETQYF
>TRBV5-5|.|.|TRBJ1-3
TGTGCCAGCAGCTTGGATGTGGACAAGGGTCGGGCCATATATTTT
CASSLDVDKGRAIYF
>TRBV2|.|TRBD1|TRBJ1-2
TGTGCCAGCAGTACCGGGACAGGGGCTCGTGGCTACACCTTC
CASSTGTGARGYTF
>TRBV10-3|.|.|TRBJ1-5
TGTGCCATCAGTGAGGCAGGAACCCATAGCAATCAGCCCCAGCATTTT
CAISEAGTHSNQPQHF
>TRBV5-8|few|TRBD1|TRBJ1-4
TGTGCCAGCAGCCTGGGACAGGGATTGGAAAAACTGTTTTTT
CASSLGQGLEKLFF
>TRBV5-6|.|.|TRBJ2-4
TGTGCCAGCAGCTTGGCCCCAGTTAACATTCAGTACTTC
CASSLAPVNIQYF
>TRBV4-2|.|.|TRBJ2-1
TGTGCCAGCAGCCCCCAACTAGTCCCCGACGAGCAGTTCTTC
CASSPQLVPDEQFF
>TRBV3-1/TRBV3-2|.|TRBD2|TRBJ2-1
TGTGCCAGCAGCCACAGGACTAGCGGACGGGGGGATGAGCAGTTCTTC
CASSHRTSGRGDEQFF
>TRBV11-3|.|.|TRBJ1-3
TGTGCCAGCAGCTTAGGGGGCACCTCTGGAAACACCATATATTTT
CASSLGGTSGNTIYF
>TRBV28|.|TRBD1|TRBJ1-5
TGTGCCAGCAGTCCCGGGACAGGGGGCAGGCAGCCCCAGCATTTT
CASSPGTGGRQPQHF
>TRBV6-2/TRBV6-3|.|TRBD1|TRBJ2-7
TGTGCCAGCAGTCGGGACAGGGTTGCCCCAGATCAGTACTTC
CASSRDRVAPDQYF
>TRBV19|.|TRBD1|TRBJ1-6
TGTGCCACGGGGACAGACGTTAATTCACCCCTCCACTTT
CATGTDVNSPLHF
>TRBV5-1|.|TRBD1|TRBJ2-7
TGCGCCAGCAGCTTGGGACCGACAGGGTACACCTACGAGCAGTACTTC
CASSLGPTGYTYEQYF
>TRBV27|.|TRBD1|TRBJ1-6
TGTGCCAGCAGTCCCGGGACAGGGGGCCATTCACCCCTCCACTTT
CASSPGTGGHSPLHF
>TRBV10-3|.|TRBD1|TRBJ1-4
TGTGCCATCAGTGCCCGACAGGGGGCATACAATGAAAAACTGTTTTTT
CAISARQGAYNEKLFF
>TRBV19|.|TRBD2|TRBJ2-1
TGTGCCAGTAGTATTTTTTGGACTAGCGGGACCTACAATGAGCAGTTCTTC
CASSIFWTSGTYNEQFF
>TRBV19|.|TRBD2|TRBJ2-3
TGTGCCAGTAGATCTAGCGGGATGGGTACAGATACGCAGTATTTT
CASRSSGMGTDTQYF
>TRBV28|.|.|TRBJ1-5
TGTGCCAGCATTCCGGGCGGGGATCAGCCCCAGCATTTT
CASIPGGDQPQHF
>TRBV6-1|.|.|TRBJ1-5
TGTGCCAGCAGTGACATCGCGGGGGCGATTCAGCCCCAGCATTTT
CASSDIAGAIQPQHF
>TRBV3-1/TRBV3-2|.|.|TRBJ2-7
TGTGCCAGCAGCCAATCCCAGGGGCCATCCTACGAGCAGTACTTC
CASSQSQGPSYEQYF
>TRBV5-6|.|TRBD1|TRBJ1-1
TGTGCCAGCAGCAGAGACAGGGGGCGCACGTTTGGGAACACTGAAGCTTTCTTT
CASSRDRGRTFGNTEAFF
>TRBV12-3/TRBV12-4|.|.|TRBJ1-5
TGTGCCAGCAGATGGGGGGTACAGCCCCAGCATTTT
CASRWGVQPQHF
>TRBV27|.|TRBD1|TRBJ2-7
TGTGCCAGCAGTTCCGGGACAGGGGGCCGGGAGCAGTACTTC
CASSSGTGGREQYF
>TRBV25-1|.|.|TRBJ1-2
TGTGCCAGCAGTGAAGATGAGGTCAACTATGGCTACACCTTC
CASSEDEVNYGYTF
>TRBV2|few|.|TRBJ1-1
TGTGCCAGCAGTGAACGCAGGCAGGGGTTGAACACTGAAGCTTTCTTT
CASSERRQGLNTEAFF
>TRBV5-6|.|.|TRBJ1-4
TGTGCCAGCAGCCCCTCTCGGGGGATCGGTGAAAAACTGTTTTTT
CASSPSRGIGEKLFF
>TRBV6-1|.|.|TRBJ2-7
TGTGCCAGCAGTGAACTAAGTCTTCGTTTCTACGAGCGGTACTTC
CASSELSLRFYERYF
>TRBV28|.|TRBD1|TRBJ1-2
TGTGCCAGCAGGCGAACAGGGGCTCTCCATGGCTACACCTTC
CASRRTGALHGYTF
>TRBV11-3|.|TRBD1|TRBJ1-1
TGTGCCAGCAGCTTAGGACAGGGGAAAGCTTTCTTT
CASSLGQGKAFF
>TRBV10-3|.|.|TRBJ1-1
TGTGCCATCAGTGAGTCGCGGGGGGACACTGAAGCTTTCTTT
CAISESRGDTEAFF